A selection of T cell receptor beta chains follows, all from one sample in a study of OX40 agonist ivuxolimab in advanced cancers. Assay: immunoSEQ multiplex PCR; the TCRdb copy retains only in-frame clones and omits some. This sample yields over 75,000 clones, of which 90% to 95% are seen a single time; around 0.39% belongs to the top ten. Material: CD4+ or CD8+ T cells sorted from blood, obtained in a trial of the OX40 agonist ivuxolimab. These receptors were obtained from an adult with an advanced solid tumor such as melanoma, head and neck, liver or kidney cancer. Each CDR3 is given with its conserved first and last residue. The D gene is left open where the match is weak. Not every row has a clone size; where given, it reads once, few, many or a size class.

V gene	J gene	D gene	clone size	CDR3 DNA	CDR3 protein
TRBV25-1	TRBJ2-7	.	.	TGTGCCAGCAGTGAATCTTGGGGTAGCGAGCAGTACTTC	CASSESWGSEQYF
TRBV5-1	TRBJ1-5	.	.	TGCGCCAGCAGCCCGGGGAGCAATCAGCCCCAGCATTTT	CASSPGSNQPQHF
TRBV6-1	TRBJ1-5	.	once	TGTGCCAGCAGTGAATTGGGGGTCAGACAGCCCCAGCATTTT	CASSELGVRQPQHF
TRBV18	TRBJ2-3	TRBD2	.	TGTGCCAGCTCACCACCAAGCGGGAGAGTGGCAGATACGCAGTATTTT	CASSPPSGRVADTQYF
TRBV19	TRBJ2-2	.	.	TGTGCCAGTAGTCTTGGACAGCCGGGGACCGGGGAGCTGTTTTTT	CASSLGQPGTGELFF
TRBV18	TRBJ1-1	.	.	TGTGCCAGCTCACCCACGGGAAACACTGAAGCTTTCTTT	CASSPTGNTEAFF
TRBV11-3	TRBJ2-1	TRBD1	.	TGTGCCAGCAGCCACAGGGCAGTGACAGGGAACAATGAGCAGTTCTTC	CASSHRAVTGNNEQFF
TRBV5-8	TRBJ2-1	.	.	TGTGCCAGCAGGTCGGAAGCGTTCAGCTCCTACAATGAGCAGTTCTTC	CASRSEAFSSYNEQFF
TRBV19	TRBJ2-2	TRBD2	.	TGTGCCAGTAGTATAGTTAGTTGGAGCGGGAGGGGGCCCGGGGAGCTGTTTTTT	CASSIVSWSGRGPGELFF
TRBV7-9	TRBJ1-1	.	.	TGTGCCAGCAGCTTAGCGCCCCCGACTGAAGCTTTCTTT	CASSLAPPTEAFF
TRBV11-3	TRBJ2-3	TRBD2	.	TGTGCCAGCAGCGGGACTATCGATAGCACAGATACGCAGTATTTT	CASSGTIDSTDTQYF
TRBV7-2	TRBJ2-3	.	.	TGTGCCAGCAGCCCCAGGACAGCCTTCACAGATACGCAGTATTTT	CASSPRTAFTDTQYF
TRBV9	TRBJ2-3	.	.	TGTGCCAGCAGTTCACAGAGCCTCACAGATACGCAGTATTTT	CASSSQSLTDTQYF
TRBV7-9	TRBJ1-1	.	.	TGTGCCAGCAGCTTAGGCTGGGAAGGCACTGAAGCTTTCTTT	CASSLGWEGTEAFF
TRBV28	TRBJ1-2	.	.	TGTGCCACAGGGGACAACTACTATGGCTACACCTTC	CATGDNYYGYTF
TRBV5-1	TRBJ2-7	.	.	TGCGCCAGCAGCTGGATTGGGGGAACTCCGGGACACCCCGTCAGCTCCTACGAGCAGTACTTC	CASSWIGGTPGHPVSSYEQYF
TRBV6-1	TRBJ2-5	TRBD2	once	TGTGCCTCCCGCCTTAGCGGGAAGGAGACCCAGTACTTC	CASRLSGKETQYF
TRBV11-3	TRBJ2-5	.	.	TGTGCCAGCAGCTTCGGGGCAGGGGCAGAGACCCAGTACTTC	CASSFGAGAETQYF
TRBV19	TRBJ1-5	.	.	TGTGCCAGTAGTATAGTGGCAGTAAATCAGCCCCAGCATTTT	CASSIVAVNQPQHF
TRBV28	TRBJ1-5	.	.	TGTGCCAGCAGCGGACCGGGACACCCTTTGGAGCCCCAGCATTTT	CASSGPGHPLEPQHF